This TCR beta chain was profiled in a study of blood T cell repertoires in COVID-19 (dated by TCRdb to 2018 to 2020). In the study overall: Samples from collaborators originated in the United States, Italy and Spain and spanned both the acute and convalescent phases of COVID-19. The material from the prospective study consisted of cDNA or gDNA derived from T cells, B-cell-depleted T cells, or PBMCs. Deeply sampled blood TCRbeta repertoires from subjects exposed to, actively infected with, or recovered from COVID-19 were included in the dataset. The repertoires were made available in a free public database intended to serve as a resource for research on the immune response to SARS-CoV-2. The samples were drawn from two sources: the first 160 participants of the ongoing ImmuneRACE study, and 1,200 or so subjects contributed by 6 global collaborators. A de-identified subject ID, COVID-19 status, age in years and sex were almost always included in the sample metadata. Where available, HLA class I and class II types were obtained from metadata supplied by the sample provider rather than from assay-based typing. The investigation overall reported the following: Clinical and demographic metadata were provided uncurated, with the amount varying by source and participant.

The immunoSEQ Assay, a bias-controlled multiplex PCR, was used to amplify TCRbeta CDR3 regions from genomic DNA. On the study's bioinformatics: The number of nucleated cells in each sample was estimated by amplification of reference gene primers within the assay. To quantify the absolute abundance of each unique TCRbeta CDR3 rearrangement, sequence reads were collapsed and filtered. For each sample, productive Simpson clonality was calculated as the square root of Simpson's diversity index over productive rearrangements. This immuneACCESS table, as held by TCRdb, lists in-frame sequences with V and J called but not all clones. Of the missing ones, under half trace to an unresolved V gene in checked studies; the others have no known cause. Clone size and V and J calls were adopted from that table, with D and trimming inferred from the DNA. The sample has 250,000 to 300,000 clones on record, 75% to 90% of them singletons. The ten largest clones represent approximately 9.9% of the sample.

The collaborating institutions used their own protocols to collect whole blood in K2EDTA tubes. For TCRbeta analysis, collaborators shipped samples in one of three forms: frozen whole blood, isolated PBMCs, or DNA extracted from either of those sample types. CDR1 is given as SGHRS and CDR2 as YFSETQ, both from the germline V gene. V is clipped by 2 bases and J by 2 bases, and the sequence between their germline boundaries is 10 bases long. Its CDR3 holds 14 amino acids, cysteine through phenylalanine. The kept DNA is CDR3 alone, 42 bases in frame from the first base. A remark on this clone: Its antigen remains undetermined. Per-nucleotide qualities are absent, and no much larger clonotype sits a single base away.

The V gene is TRBV5-1 and the J gene is TRBJ1-2, with no reliable assignment of the D segment. Input material: peripheral blood. The clonotype was recovered from a woman in her 70s with acute or convalescent COVID-19. The nucleotide sequence is TGCGCCAGCAGCTTTGGCGGGAGCAACTATGGCTACACCTTC. This codes for CASSFGGSNYGYTF.